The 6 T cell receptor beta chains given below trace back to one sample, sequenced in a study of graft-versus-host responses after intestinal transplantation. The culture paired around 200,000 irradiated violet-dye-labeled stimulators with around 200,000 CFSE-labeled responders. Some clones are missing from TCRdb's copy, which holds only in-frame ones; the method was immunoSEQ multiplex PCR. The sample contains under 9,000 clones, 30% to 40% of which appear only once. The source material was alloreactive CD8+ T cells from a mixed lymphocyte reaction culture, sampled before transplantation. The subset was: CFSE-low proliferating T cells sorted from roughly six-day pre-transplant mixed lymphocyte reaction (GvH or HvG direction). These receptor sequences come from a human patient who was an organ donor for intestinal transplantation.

The CDR3 coding sequence is TGTGCCAGCAGCCCCTCACGAACAGGCCTTGGGTTGGAGCCCCAGCATTTT. Residues: CASSPSRTGLGLEPQHF. The rearrangement joins TRBV5-5 to TRBJ1-5; TRBD1 might be the D (5 bases). Germline V gives CDR1 SGHKS, CDR2 YYEKEE (reference sequence). This CDR3 spans 17 amino acids. V lost 4 bases to trimming and J lost 8 bases, with 25 bases between them.

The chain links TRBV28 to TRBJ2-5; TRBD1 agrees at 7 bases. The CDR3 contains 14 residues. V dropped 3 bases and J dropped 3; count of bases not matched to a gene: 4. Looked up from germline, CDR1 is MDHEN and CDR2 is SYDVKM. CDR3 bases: TGTGCCAGCAGTTTCCCCGGGACAGAAGAGACCCAGTACTTC. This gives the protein CASSFPGTEETQYF.

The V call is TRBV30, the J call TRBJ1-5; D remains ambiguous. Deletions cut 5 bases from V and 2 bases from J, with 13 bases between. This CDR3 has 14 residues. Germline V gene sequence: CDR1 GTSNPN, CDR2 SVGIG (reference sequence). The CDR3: CAWAPGYGNQPQHF. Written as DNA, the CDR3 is TGTGCCTGGGCCCCGGGTTACGGCAATCAGCCCCAGCATTTT. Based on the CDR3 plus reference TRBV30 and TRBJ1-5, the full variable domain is SQTIHQWPATLVQPVGSPLSLECTVEGTSNPNLYWYRQAAGRGLQLLFYSVGIGQISSEVPQNLSASRPQDRQFILSSKKLLLSDSGFYLCAWAPGYGNQPQHFGDGTRLSIL.

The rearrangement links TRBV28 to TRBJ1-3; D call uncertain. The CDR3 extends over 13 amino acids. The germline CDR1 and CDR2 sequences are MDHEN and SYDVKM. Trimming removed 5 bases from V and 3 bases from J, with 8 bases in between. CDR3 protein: CASSPLGGNTIYF. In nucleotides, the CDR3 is TGTGCCAGCAGTCCCCTCGGTGGAAACACCATATATTTT.

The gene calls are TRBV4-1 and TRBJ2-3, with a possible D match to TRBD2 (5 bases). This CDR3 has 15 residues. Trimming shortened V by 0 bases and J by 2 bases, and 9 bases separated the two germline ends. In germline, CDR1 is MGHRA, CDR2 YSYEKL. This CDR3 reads CASSQEPGDTDTQYF. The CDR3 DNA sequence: TGCGCCAGCAGCCAAGAGCCCGGGGACACAGATACGCAGTATTTT.

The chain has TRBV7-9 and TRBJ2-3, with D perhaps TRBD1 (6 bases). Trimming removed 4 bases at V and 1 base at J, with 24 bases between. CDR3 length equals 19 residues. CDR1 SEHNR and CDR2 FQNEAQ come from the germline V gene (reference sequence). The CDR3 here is CASSSATGFHLGGTDTQYF. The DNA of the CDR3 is TGTGCCAGCAGCTCCGCAACAGGGTTCCACCTCGGGGGCACAGATACGCAGTATTTT.